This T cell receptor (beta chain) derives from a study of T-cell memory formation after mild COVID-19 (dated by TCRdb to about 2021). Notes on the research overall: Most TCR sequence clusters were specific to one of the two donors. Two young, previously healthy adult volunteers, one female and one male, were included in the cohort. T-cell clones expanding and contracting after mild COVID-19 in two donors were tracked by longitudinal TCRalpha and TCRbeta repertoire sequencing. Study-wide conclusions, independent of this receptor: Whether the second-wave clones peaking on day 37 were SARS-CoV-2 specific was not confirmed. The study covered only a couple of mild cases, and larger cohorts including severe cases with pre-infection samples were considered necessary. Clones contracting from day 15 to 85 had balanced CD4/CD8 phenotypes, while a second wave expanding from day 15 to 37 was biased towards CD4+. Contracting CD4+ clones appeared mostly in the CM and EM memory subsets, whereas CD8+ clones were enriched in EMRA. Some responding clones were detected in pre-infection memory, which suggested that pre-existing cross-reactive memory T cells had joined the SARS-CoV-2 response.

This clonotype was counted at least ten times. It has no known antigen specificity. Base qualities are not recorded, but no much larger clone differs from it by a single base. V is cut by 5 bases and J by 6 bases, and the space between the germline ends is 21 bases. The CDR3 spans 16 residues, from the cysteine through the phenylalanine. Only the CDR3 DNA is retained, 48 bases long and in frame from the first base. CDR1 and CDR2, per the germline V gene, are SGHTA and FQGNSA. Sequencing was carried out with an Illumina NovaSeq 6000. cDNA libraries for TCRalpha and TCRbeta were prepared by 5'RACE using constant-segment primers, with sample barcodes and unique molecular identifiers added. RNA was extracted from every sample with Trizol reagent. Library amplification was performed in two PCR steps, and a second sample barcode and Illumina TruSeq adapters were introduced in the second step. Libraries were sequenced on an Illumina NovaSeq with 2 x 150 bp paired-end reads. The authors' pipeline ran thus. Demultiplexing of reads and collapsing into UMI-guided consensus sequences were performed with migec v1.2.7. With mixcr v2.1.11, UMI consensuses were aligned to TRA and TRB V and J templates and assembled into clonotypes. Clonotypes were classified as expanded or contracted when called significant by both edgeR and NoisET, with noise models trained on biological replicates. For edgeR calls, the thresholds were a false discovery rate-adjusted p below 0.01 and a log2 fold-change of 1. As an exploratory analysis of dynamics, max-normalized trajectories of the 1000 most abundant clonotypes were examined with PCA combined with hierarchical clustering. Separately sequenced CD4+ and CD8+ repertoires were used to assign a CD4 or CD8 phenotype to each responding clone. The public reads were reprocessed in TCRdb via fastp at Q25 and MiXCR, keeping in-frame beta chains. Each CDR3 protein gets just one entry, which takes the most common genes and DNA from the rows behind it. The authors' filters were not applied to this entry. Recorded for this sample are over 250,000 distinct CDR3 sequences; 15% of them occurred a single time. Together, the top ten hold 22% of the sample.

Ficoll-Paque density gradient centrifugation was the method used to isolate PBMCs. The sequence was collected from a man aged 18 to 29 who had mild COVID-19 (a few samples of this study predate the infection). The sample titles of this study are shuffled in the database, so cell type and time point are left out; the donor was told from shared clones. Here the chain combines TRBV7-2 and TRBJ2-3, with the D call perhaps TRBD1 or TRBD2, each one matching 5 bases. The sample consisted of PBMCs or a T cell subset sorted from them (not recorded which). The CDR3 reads CASSQGFITPGDTQYF. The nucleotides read TGTGCCAGCAGCCAGGGTTTCATAACTCCGGGGGATACGCAGTATTTT.